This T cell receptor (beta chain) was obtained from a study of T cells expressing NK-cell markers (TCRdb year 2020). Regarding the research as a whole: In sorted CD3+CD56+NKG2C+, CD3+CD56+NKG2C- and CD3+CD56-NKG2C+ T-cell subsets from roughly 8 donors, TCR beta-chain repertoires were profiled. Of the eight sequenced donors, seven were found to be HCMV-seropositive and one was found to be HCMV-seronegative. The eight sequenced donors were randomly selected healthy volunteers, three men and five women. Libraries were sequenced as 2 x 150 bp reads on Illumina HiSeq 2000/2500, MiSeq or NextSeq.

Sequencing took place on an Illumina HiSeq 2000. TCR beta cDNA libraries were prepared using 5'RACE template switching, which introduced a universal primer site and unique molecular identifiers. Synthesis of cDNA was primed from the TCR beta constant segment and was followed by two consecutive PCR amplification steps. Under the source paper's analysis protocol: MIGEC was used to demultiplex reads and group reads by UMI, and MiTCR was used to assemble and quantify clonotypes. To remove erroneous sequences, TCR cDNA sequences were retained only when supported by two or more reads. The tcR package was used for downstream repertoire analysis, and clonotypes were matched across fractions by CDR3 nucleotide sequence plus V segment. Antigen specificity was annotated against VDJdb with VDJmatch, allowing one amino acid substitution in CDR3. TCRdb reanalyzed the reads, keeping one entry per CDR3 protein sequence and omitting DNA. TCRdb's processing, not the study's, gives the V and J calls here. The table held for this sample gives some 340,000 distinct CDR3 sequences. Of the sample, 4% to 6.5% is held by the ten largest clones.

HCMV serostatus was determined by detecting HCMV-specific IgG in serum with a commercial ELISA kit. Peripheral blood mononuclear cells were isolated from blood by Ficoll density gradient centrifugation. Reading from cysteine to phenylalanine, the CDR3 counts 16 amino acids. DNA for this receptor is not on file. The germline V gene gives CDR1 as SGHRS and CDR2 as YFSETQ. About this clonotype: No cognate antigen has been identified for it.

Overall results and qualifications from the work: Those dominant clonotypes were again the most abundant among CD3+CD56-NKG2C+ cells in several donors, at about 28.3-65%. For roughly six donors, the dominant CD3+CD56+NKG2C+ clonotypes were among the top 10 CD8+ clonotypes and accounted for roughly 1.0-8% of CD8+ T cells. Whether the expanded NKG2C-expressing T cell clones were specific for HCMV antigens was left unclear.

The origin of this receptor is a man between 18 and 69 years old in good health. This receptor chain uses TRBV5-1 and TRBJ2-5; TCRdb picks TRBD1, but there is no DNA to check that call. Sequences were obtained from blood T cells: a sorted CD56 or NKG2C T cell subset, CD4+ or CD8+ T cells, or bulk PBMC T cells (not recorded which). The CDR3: CASSLFPGGNGETQYF.